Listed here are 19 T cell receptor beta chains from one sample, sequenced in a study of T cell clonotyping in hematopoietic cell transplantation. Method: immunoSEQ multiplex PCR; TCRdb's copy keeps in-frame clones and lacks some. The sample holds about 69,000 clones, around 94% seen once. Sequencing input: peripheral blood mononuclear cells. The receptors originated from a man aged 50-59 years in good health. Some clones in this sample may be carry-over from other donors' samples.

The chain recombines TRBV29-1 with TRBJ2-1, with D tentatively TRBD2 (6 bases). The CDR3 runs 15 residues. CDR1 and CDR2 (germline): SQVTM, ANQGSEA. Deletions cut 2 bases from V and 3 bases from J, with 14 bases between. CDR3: CSVEWPQRVYNEQFF. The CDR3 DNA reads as TGCAGCGTTGAATGGCCCCAGCGGGTCTACAATGAGCAGTTCTTC.

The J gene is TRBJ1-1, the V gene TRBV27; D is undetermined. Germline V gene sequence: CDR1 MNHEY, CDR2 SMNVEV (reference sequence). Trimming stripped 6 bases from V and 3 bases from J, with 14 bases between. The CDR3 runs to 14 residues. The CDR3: CASSPLWGYTEAFF. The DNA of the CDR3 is TGTGCCAGCAGCCCCCTTTGGGGTTACACTGAAGCTTTCTTT.

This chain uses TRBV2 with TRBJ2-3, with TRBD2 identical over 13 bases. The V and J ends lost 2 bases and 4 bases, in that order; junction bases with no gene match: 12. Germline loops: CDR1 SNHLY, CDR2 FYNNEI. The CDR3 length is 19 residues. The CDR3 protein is CASSEQGGGLAGLADTQYF. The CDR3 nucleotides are TGTGCCAGCAGTGAACAGGGTGGGGGACTAGCGGGATTGGCAGATACGCAGTATTTT.

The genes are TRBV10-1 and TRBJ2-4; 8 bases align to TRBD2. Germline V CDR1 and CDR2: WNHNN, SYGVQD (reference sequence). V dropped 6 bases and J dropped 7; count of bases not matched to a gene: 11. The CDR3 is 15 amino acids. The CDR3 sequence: CASSGGGKMGNIQYF. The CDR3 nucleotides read TGCGCCAGCAGCGGGGGGGGCAAAATGGGGAACATTCAGTACTTC.

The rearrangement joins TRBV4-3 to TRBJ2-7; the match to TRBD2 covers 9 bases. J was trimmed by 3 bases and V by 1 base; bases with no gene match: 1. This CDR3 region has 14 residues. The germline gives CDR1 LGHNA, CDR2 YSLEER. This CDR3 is CASSQVAGDYEQYF. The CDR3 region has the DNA TGCGCCAGCAGCCAAGTAGCGGGGGACTACGAGCAGTACTTC.

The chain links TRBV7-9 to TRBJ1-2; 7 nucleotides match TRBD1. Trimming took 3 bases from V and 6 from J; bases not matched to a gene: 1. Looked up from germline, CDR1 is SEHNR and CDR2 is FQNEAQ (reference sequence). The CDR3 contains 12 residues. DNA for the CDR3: TGTGCCAGCAGCTTGGGACAGAATGGCTACACCTTC. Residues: CASSLGQNGYTF.

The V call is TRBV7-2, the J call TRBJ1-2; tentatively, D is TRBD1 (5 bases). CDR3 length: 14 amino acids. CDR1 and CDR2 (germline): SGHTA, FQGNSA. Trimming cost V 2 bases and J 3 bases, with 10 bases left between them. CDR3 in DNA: TGTGCCAGCAGCTTACGAGACAGTGACTATGGCTACACCTTC. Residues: CASSLRDSDYGYTF. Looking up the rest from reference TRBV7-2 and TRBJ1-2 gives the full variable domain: GAGVSQSPSNKVTEKGKDVELRCDPISGHTALYWYRQSLGQGLEFLIYFQGNSAPDKSGLPSDRFSAERTGGSVSTLTIQRTQQEDSAVYLCASSLRDSDYGYTFGSGTRLTVV.

CDR3 DNA sequence: TGTGCCATCAGTGAAAGTGAAGCGGGTACTGAAGCTTTCTTT. Amino acids: CAISESEAGTEAFF. The chain has TRBV10-3 and TRBJ1-1; D not certain. V gave up 3 bases and J gave up 5 bases, with 13 bases separating them. The CDR3 is 14 amino acids. CDR1 and CDR2 from the germline V gene are ENHRY and SYGVKD.

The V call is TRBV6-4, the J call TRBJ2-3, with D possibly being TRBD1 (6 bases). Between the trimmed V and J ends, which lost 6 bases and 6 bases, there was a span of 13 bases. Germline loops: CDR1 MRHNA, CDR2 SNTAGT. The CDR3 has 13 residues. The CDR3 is CASSSGDTDTQYF. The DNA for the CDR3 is TGTGCCAGCAGCTCAGGGGATACGGATACGCAGTATTTT.

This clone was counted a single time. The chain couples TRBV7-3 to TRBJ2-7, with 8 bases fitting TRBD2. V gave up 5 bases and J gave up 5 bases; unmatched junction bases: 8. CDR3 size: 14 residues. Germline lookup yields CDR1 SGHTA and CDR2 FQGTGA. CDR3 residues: CASSPSGSLNEQYF. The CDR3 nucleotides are TGTGCCAGCAGCCCCAGCGGGAGTCTCAACGAGCAGTACTTC.

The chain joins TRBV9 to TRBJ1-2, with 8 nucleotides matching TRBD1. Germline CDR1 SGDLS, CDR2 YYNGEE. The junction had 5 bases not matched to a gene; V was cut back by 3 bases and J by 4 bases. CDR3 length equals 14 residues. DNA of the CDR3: TGTGCCAGCAGCGAGAACGACAGGGGCTATGGCTACACCTTC. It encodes CASSENDRGYGYTF.

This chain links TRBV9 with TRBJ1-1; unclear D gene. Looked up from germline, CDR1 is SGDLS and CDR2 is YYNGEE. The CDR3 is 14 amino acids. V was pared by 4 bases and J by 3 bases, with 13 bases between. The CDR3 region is CASSPDRSDTEAFF. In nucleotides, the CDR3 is TGTGCCAGCAGCCCCGACCGGTCGGACACTGAAGCTTTCTTT.

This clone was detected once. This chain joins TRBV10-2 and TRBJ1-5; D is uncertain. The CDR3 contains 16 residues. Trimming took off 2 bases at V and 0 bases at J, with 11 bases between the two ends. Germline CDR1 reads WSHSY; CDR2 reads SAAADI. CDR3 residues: CASSEGRSTSNQPQHF. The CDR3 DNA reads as TGCGCCAGCAGTGAGGGGCGCAGTACTAGCAATCAGCCCCAGCATTTT.

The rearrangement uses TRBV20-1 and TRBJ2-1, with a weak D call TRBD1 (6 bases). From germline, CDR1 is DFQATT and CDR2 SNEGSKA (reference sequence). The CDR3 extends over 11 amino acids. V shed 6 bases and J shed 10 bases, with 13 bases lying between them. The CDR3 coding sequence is TGCAGTGCCCTGACAGGACCCGAGCAGTTCTTC. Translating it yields CSALTGPEQFF.

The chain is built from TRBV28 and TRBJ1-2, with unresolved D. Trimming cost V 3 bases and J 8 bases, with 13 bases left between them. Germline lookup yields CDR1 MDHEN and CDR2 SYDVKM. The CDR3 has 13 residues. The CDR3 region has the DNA TGTGCCAGCAGTTTGAGAGCTTCTAGGGGCTACACCTTC. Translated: CASSLRASRGYTF.

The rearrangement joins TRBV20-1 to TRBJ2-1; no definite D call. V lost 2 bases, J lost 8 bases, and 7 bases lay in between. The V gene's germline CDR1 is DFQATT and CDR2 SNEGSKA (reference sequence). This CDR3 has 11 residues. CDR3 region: CSARNPDEQFF. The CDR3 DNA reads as TGCAGTGCTAGAAACCCGGATGAGCAGTTCTTC.

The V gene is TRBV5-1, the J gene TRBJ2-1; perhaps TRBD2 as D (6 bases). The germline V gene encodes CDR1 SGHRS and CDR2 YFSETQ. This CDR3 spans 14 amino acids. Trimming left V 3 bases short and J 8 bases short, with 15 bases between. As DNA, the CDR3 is TGCGCCAGCAGCTCCAGCGGGCGGTTGGATGAGCAGTTCTTC. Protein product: CASSSSGRLDEQFF.

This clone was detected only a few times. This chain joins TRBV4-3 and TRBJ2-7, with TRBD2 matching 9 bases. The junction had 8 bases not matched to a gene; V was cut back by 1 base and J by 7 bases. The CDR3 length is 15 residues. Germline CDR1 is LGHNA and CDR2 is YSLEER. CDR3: CASSQVAGGPVEQYF. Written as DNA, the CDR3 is TGCGCCAGCAGCCAAGTGGCGGGAGGGCCTGTTGAGCAGTACTTC.

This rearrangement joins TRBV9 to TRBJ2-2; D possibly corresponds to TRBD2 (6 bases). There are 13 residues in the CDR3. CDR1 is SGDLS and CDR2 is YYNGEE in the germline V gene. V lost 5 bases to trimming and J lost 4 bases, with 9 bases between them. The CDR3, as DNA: TGTGCCAGCAGACTAGCCTTCACCGGGGAGCTGTTTTTT. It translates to CASRLAFTGELFF.